This TCR beta chain was retrieved from a study of blood T cell repertoires in COVID-19. Looking at the study overall: Both acute and convalescent COVID-19 samples were obtained from the United States, Italy and Spain.

The method was immunoSEQ multiplex PCR; TCRdb's version includes in-frame clones alone and lacks a portion of them. The repertoire includes tens of thousands of clones, about 80% of them detected once, and around 4.8% sits in the top ten. CDR1 SGHRS and CDR2 YFSETQ come from the germline V gene. Between the trimmed V and J ends, which lost 4 bases and 6 bases, there was a span of 16 bases. The CDR3 length is 14 residues. The source of this sequence is a woman between 70 and 85 years old with acute or convalescent COVID-19. Sequences were obtained from peripheral blood. This chain uses TRBV5-1 with TRBJ1-1, with a possible D match to TRBD1 (6 bases). The CDR3 region has the DNA TGCGCCAGCAGCGGACAAATGACAGGTCCTGAAGCTTTCTTT. Translated, it gives CASSGQMTGPEAFF.